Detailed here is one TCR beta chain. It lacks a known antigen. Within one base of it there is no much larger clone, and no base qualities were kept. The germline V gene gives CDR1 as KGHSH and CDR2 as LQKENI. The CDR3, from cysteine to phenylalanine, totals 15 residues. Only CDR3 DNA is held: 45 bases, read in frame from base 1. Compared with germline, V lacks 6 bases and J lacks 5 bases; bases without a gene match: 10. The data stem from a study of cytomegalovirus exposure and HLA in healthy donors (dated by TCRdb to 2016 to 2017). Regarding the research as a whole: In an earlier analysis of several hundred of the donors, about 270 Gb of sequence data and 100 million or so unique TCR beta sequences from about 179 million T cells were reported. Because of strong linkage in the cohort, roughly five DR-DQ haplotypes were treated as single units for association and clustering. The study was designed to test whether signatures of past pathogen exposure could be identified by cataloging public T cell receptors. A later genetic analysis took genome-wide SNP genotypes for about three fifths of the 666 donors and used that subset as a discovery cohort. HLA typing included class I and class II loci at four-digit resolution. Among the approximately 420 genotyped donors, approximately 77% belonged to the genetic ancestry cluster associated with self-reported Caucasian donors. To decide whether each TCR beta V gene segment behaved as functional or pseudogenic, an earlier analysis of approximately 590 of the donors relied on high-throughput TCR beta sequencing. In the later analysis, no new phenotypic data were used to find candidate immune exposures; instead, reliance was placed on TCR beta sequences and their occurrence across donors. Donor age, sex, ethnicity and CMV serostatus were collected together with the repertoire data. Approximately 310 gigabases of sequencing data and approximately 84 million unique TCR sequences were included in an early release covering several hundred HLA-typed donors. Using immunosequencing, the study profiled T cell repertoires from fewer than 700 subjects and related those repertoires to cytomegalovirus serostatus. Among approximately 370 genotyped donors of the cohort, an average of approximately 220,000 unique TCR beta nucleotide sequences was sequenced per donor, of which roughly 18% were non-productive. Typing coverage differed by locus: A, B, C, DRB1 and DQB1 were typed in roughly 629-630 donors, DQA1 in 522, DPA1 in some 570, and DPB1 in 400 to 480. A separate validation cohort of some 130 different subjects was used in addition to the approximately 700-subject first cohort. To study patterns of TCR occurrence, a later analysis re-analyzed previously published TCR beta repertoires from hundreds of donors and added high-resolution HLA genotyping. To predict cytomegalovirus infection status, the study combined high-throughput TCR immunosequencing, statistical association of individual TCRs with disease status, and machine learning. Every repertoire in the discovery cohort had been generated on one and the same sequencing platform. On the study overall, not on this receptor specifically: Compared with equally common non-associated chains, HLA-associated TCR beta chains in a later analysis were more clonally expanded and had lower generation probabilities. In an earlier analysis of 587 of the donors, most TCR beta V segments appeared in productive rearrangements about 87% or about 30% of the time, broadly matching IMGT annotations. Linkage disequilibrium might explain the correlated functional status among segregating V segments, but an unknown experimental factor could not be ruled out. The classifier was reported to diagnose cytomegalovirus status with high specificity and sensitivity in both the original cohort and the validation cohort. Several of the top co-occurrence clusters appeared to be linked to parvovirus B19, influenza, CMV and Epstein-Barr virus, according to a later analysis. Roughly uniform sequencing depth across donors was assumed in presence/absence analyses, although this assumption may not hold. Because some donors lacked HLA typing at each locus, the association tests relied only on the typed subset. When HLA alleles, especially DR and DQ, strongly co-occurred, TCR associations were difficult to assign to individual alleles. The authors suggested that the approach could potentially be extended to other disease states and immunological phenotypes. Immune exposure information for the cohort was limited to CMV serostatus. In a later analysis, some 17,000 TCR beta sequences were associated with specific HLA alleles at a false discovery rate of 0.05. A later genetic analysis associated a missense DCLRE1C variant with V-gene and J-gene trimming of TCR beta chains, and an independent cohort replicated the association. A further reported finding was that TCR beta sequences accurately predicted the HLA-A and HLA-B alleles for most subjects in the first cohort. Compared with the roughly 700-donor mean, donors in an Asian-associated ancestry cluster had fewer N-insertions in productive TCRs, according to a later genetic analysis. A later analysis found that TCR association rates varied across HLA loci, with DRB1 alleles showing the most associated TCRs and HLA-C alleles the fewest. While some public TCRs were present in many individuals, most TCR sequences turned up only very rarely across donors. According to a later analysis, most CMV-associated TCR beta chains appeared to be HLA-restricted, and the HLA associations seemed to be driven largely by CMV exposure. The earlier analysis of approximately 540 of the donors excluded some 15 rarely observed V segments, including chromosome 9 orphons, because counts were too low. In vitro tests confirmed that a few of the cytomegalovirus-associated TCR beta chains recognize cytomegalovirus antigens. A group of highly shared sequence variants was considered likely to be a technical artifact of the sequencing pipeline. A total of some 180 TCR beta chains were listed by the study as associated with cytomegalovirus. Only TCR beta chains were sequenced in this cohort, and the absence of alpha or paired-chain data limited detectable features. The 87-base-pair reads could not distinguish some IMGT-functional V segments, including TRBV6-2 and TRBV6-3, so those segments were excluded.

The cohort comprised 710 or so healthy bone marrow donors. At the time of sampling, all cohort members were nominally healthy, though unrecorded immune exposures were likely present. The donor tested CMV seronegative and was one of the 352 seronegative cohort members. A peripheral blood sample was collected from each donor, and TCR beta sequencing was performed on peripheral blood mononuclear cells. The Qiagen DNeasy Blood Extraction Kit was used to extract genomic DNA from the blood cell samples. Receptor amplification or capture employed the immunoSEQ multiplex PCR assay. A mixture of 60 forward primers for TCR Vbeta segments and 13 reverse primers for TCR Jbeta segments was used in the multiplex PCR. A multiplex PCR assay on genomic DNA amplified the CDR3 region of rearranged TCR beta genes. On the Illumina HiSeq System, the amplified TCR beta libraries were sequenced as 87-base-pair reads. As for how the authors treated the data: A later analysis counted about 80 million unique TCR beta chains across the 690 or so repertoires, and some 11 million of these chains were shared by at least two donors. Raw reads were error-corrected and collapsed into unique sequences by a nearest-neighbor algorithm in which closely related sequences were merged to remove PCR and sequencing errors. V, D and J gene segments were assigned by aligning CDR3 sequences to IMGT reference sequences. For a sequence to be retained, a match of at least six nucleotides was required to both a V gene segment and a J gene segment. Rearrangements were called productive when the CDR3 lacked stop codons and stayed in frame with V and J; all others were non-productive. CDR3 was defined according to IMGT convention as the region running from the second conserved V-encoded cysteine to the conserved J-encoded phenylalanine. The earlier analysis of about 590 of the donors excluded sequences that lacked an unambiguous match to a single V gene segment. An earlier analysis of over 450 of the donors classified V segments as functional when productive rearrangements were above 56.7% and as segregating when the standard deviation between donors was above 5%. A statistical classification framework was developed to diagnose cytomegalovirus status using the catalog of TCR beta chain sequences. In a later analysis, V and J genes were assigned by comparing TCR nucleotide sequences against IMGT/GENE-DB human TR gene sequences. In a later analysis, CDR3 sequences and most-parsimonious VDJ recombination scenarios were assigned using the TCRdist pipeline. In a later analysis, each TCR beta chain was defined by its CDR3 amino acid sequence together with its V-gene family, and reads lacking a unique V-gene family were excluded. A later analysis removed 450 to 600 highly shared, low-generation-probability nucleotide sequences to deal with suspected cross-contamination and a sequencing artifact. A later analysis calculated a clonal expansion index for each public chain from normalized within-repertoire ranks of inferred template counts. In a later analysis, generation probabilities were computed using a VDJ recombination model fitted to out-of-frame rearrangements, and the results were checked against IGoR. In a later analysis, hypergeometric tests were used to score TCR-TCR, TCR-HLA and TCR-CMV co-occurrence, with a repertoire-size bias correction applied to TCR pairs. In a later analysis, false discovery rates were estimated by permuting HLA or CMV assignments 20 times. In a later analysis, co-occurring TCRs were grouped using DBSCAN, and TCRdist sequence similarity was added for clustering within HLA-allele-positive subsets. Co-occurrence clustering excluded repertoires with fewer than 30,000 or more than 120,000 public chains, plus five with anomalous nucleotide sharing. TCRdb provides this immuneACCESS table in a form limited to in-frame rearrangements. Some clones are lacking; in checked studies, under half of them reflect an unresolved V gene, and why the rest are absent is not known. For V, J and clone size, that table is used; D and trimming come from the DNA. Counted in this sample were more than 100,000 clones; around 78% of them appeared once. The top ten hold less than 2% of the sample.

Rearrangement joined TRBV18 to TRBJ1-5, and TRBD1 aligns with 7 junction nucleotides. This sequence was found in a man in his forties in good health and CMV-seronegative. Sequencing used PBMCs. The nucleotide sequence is TGTGCCAGCTCCCTCGACAGGGAATGGGATCAGCCCCAGCATTTT. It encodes CASSLDREWDQPQHF.